A single T cell receptor (beta chain) is shown here with its context. Its antigen is unidentified. This specimen comes from a study of T cells after posttransplantation cyclophosphamide. Broader study findings: Later post-transplant blood repertoires were often dominated by donor CD8+ memory clones.

Method: immunoSEQ multiplex PCR; TCRdb's copy keeps in-frame clones and lacks some. The sample shows more than 20,000 clones, approximately 70% of them seen only once. The CDR3 runs 16 residues. Trimming took off 4 bases at V and 0 bases at J, with 11 bases between the two ends. Germline V gene sequence: CDR1 SGHDT, CDR2 YYEEEE. The source of this sequence is a woman in her sixties or seventies in good health, CMV-negative, and a related stem cell transplant donor. This sequence joins TRBV5-6 and TRBJ1-6, with a tentative D call TRBD1 (6 bases). Sequencing was performed on memory CD4+ T cells sorted from PBMCs. CDR3 loop: CASSPRGSSYNSPLHF. DNA of the CDR3: TGTGCCAGCAGCCCAAGGGGGAGCTCCTATAATTCACCCCTCCACTTT. Full variable domain (remainder filled in from reference TRBV5-6 and TRBJ1-6): DAGVTQSPTHLIKTRGQQVTLRCSPKSGHDTVSWYQQALGQGPQFIFQYYEEEERQRGNFPDRFSGHQFPNYSSELNVNALLLGDSALYLCASSPRGSSYNSPLHFGNGTRLTVT.